The sequence of this T cell receptor (beta chain) was determined in a study of T-cell memory formation after mild COVID-19. J was trimmed by 6 bases and V by 0 bases; bases with no gene match: 4. The CDR3 is 15 residues long. Germline V gene sequence: CDR1 SGHTA, CDR2 FQGNSA. TCRdb ran MiXCR on the 5' RACE reads and lists one entry per CDR3 protein. The table has about 340,000 distinct CDR3 sequences, roughly 14% seen once. The TCR sequence derives from a man between 18 and 29 years old who had mild COVID-19 (a few samples of this study predate the infection). Cell type and time point are not known. The rearrangement links TRBV7-2 to TRBJ1-2, with TRBD1 matching over 10 bases. Sequences were obtained from PBMCs or a T cell subset sorted from them (not recorded which). The CDR3 is CASSLATGTGDGYTF. The CDR3 coding sequence is TGTGCCAGCAGCTTAGCGACTGGGACAGGGGATGGCTACACCTTC.